Described below is a single T cell receptor (beta chain) sequence and its context. This specimen comes from a study of blood T cell repertoires in COVID-19. Study as a whole: The analysed material was cDNA or gDNA that came from T cells, B-cell-depleted T cells, or PBMCs.

The V segment lost 4 bases and the J segment 0 bases; nucleotides outside the gene matches: 7. Germline CDR1 and CDR2: SGHTA and FQGNSA. This CDR3 region has 17 residues. Generated by immunoSEQ multiplex PCR, the TCRdb table keeps only in-frame clones and is missing some. The table shows 230,000 or so clones, with 84% occurring only once. This chain links TRBV7-2 with TRBJ2-1; 9 bases agree with TRBD2. The sequencing sample was made of peripheral blood. The TCR comes from a man aged 25 to 45 with active or convalescent COVID-19. The CDR3 region has the DNA TGTGCCAGCAGCTCCCGGGGTAGCGGGAGCTCCTACAATGAGCAGTTCTTC. Its protein is CASSSRGSGSSYNEQFF.